The T cell receptor beta chain described here comes from a study of CD4 and CD8 cells across lung adenocarcinoma regions. The patients had localized lung adenocarcinoma, a non-small cell subtype. CDR3 size: 13 residues. Trimming removed 0 bases at V and 6 bases at J, with 7 bases between. Germline V gene data show CDR1 as MGHRA and CDR2 as YSYEKL. TCRdb fed the PCR reads into MiXCR, producing one record per CDR3 protein. The sample lists about 12,000 distinct CDR3 sequences, around half seen once, with 26% in the top ten. The source material was CD8+ T cells from the margin of a lung tumor. The receptor was derived from a female donor with lung adenocarcinoma. The CD4 and CD8 labels of this study may be unreliable. The V gene is TRBV4-1, the J gene TRBJ2-3; D is uncertain. The CDR3 nucleotides read TGCGCCAGCAGCCAAGACGATAGGGATACGCAGTATTTT. The encoded protein is CASSQDDRDTQYF.